Presented here are 19 T cell receptor beta chains from one specimen sequenced in a study of T cells in Graves' hyperthyroidism and ophthalmopathy. TCR beta CDR3 region amplification was performed from RNA transcripts. Initially, a first-round RT-PCR of the TCR CDR3 employed the HTBI primer set. TCRdb re-analysed the multiplex PCR reads in MiXCR, keeping a single row per CDR3 protein. The table has about 640,000 distinct CDR3 sequences, roughly 20% seen once. What was sequenced was blood. These receptor sequences come from a man aged 25 to 40 with Graves' ophthalmopathy.

This clonotype has just a few counts. J is TRBJ2-1 and V is TRBV7-9, with 11 bases identical to TRBD2. The CDR3 consists of 17 residues. J was trimmed by 0 bases and V by 5 bases; bases with no gene match: 6. Germline loops: CDR1 SEHNR, CDR2 FQNEAQ (reference sequence). This CDR3 reads CASSRLAGGSSYNEQFF. DNA for the CDR3: TGTGCCAGCAGCCGATTAGCGGGGGGGAGCTCCTACAATGAGCAGTTCTTC.

This clonotype was recorded at least ten times. This sequence joins TRBV7-8 and TRBJ2-7; 7 bases agree with TRBD2. V trimming: 0 bases; J trimming: 3 bases; junction bases outside the gene matches: 5. The CDR3 is 15 amino acids. CDR1 is SGHVS and CDR2 is FQNEAQ in the germline V gene. The CDR3 region is CASSLAAGTNYEQYF. CDR3 sequence (DNA): TGTGCCAGCAGCTTAGCGGCTGGGACTAACTACGAGCAGTACTTC.

This clonotype was recorded a few times. This rearrangement joins TRBV7-2 to TRBJ2-5, with D perhaps given as TRBD1 or TRBD2 (5 bases each). Germline CDR1 is SGHTA and CDR2 is FQGNSA. CDR3 length equals 11 residues. The V and J ends lost 6 bases and 9 bases respectively, with 11 bases between them. The CDR3 here is CASRRLGAQYF. CDR3 bases: TGTGCCAGCAGGCGCCTGGGGGCCCAGTACTTC.

The genes are TRBV5-1 and TRBJ2-7, with D unresolved. Germline lookup yields CDR1 SGHRS and CDR2 YFSETQ. The V gene lost 0 bases and the J gene lost 0 bases, with 10 bases spanning the gap. The CDR3 consists of 15 residues. CDR3 in amino acids: CASSLGGRLSYEQYF. DNA for the CDR3: TGCGCCAGCAGCTTGGGAGGTCGGCTCTCCTACGAGCAGTACTTC.

This clonotype has more than one count but fewer than ten. The J gene is TRBJ1-6, the V gene TRBV15, with a weak D call TRBD1 (6 bases). The CDR3 sequence is 17 residues long. Germline V gene sequence: CDR1 LNHNV, CDR2 YYDKDF (reference sequence). V lost 0 bases to trimming and J lost 9 bases, with 18 bases between them. CDR3 sequence (DNA): TGTGCCACCAGCAGAGACCCTACAGGGATAGGTTCTTCACCCCTCCACTTT. This sequence encodes CATSRDPTGIGSSPLHF.

The V and J genes are TRBV28 and TRBJ2-5; tentatively, D is TRBD1 (6 bases). The CDR3 totals 14 residues. CDR1 is MDHEN and CDR2 is SYDVKM in the germline V gene. Between the trimmed V and J ends, which lost 1 base and 4 bases, there was a span of 10 bases. CDR3 nucleotides: TGTGCCAGCAGTTTATACAGAGGGGGAGAGACCCAGTACTTC. It yields the protein CASSLYRGGETQYF.

This clonotype was picked up many times. The chain combines TRBV30 with TRBJ1-1, with D perhaps TRBD1 (5 bases). The CDR3 totals 13 residues. Germline V lookup: CDR1 GTSNPN, CDR2 SVGIG (reference sequence). Trimming pared 1 base from V and 7 bases from J, leaving 13 bases between. CDR3 nucleotides: TGTGCCTGGAGTGCCGGGACTGGCCTTGAAGCTTTCTTT. Translation: CAWSAGTGLEAFF.

The rearrangement uses TRBV11-1 and TRBJ2-7; 9 nucleotides match TRBD1. The V segment lost 6 bases and the J segment 3 bases; nucleotides outside the gene matches: 9. In germline, CDR1 is SGHAT, CDR2 FQDESV (reference sequence). This CDR3 region has 15 residues. This CDR3 reads CASSVRQGDLYEQYF. Written as DNA, the CDR3 is TGTGCCAGCAGTGTTCGACAGGGGGATCTCTACGAGCAGTACTTC. Filled out from reference TRBV11-1 and TRBJ2-7, the complete variable domain reads EAEVAQSPRYKITEKSQAVAFWCDPISGHATLYWYRQILGQGPELLVQFQDESVVDDSQLPKDRFSAERLKGVDSTLKIQPAELGDSAMYLCASSVRQGDLYEQYFGPGTRLTVT.

This chain links TRBV2 with TRBJ2-3; D is undetermined. Germline V gives CDR1 SNHLY, CDR2 FYNNEI. Trimming pared 2 bases from V and 6 bases from J, leaving 9 bases between. The CDR3 loop spans 13 amino acids. The CDR3: CASSEYVSDTQYF. CDR3 nucleotide sequence: TGTGCCAGCAGTGAATACGTTTCGGATACGCAGTATTTT.

This rearrangement joins TRBV27 to TRBJ1-2; perhaps TRBD1 as D (5 bases). The V gene's germline CDR1 is MNHEY and CDR2 SMNVEV (reference sequence). V lost 6 bases and J 3 bases, leaving 11 bases between the germline ends. The CDR3 extends over 13 amino acids. This chain's CDR3 is CASRLLGDYGYTF. In DNA form, the CDR3 reads TGTGCCAGCAGACTCCTGGGGGACTATGGCTACACCTTC.

This chain joins TRBV11-2 and TRBJ2-2; maybe TRBD2 (6 bases). Germline CDR1 SGHAT, CDR2 FQNNGV. Trimming pared 3 bases from V and 3 bases from J, leaving 11 bases between. There are 15 residues in the CDR3. CDR3 protein: CASSFGTAHTGELFF. In DNA, the CDR3 is TGTGCCAGCAGCTTTGGGACTGCCCACACCGGGGAGCTGTTTTTT. The complete variable domain, with remaining parts taken from reference TRBV11-2 and TRBJ2-2, reads EAGVAQSPRYKIIEKRQSVAFWCNPISGHATLYWYQQILGQGPKLLIQFQNNGVVDDSQLPKDRFSAERLKGVDSTLKIQPAKLEDSAVYLCASSFGTAHTGELFFGEGSRLTVL.

This clonotype was counted ten times or more. As DNA, the CDR3 is TGTGCCAGCAGTTTCATTCCTGGCGGATACATGTATAGCAATCAGCCCCAGCATTTT. Amino acid sequence: CASSFIPGGYMYSNQPQHF. The V call is TRBV12-3 or TRBV12-4, the J call TRBJ1-5; no firm D call. The V and J ends lost 3 bases and 0 bases respectively, with 21 bases between them. This CDR3 has 19 residues.

This clonotype was counted at least ten times. The rearrangement uses TRBV3-1 and TRBJ2-1; 9 bases are a match to TRBD2. Per the germline V gene, CDR1 is LGHDT and CDR2 is YNNKEL (reference sequence). V lost 8 bases and J lost 7; bases outside the gene matches: 6. This CDR3 has 13 residues. The CDR3 loop reads CASGREGRNEQFF. CDR3 nucleotide sequence: TGTGCCAGCGGGCGGGAGGGCCGAAATGAGCAGTTCTTC.

This clonotype was counted a few times. The CDR3 DNA is TGTGCCAGTAGTCTGACCCCAGGACGGAACACTGAAGCTTTCTTT. It specifies CASSLTPGRNTEAFF. This rearrangement joins TRBV19 to TRBJ1-1; D is undetermined. Germline CDR1 is LNHDA and CDR2 is SQIVND (reference sequence). V lost 5 bases and J 1 base, leaving 14 bases between the germline ends. This CDR3 has 15 amino acids.

This clonotype was picked up many times. The chain links TRBV2 to TRBJ1-1, with D perhaps TRBD1 (5 bases). CDR1 SNHLY and CDR2 FYNNEI come from the germline V gene. The CDR3 runs 13 residues. V was trimmed by 4 bases and J by 3 bases, leaving 9 bases between them. The CDR3 sequence: CASSGGADTEAFF. CDR3 DNA sequence: TGTGCCAGCAGTGGAGGGGCGGACACTGAAGCTTTCTTT.

The V gene is TRBV6-1, the J gene TRBJ2-7; no firm D call. V was shortened by 8 bases and J by 5 bases, with 10 bases between the two germline ends. This CDR3 contains 11 residues. CDR1 and CDR2 from the germline V gene are MNHNS and SASEGT. CDR3 sequence reads: CASLGLHEQYF. The CDR3 nucleotides read TGTGCCAGCCTAGGCCTCCACGAGCAGTACTTC.

The chain joins TRBV27 to TRBJ2-3, with 7 bases aligning to TRBD1. Germline V gives CDR1 MNHEY, CDR2 SMNVEV (reference sequence). V was clipped by 7 bases and J by 0 bases; unmatched bases: 10. The CDR3 is 16 residues long. The CDR3 bases are TGTGCCAGCATTCTACAGGGGACCCTTAGCACAGATACGCAGTATTTT. This translates into CASILQGTLSTDTQYF.

The table lists this clonotype with a few counts. The rearrangement uses TRBV13 and TRBJ2-1; D possibly corresponds to TRBD2 (5 bases). Germline V gene lookup returns CDR1 PRHDT and CDR2 FYEKMQ (reference sequence). The CDR3 covers 12 residues. V was shortened by 4 bases and J by 9 bases, with 10 bases between the two germline ends. The CDR3 loop reads CASSSGISEQFF. Here the CDR3 DNA reads TGTGCCAGCAGCTCCGGGATTTCTGAGCAGTTCTTC.

This clonotype has at least ten counts. The chain couples TRBV6-1 to TRBJ1-1, with unresolved D. With 6 bases removed from V and 5 bases from J, the gap between germline ends came to 16 bases. The CDR3 has 14 residues. Germline CDR1 MNHNS, CDR2 SASEGT. The CDR3 DNA reads as TGTGCCAGCAGGTCGGACCTCGGTGGAACTGAAGCTTTCTTT. Amino acids: CASRSDLGGTEAFF.